This TCR beta chain stems from a study of T-cell memory formation after mild COVID-19. TCRdb ran MiXCR on the 5' RACE reads and lists one entry per CDR3 protein. The repertoire holds under 550,000 distinct CDR3 sequences, with approximately 19% as singletons. The CDR3 spans 13 residues. Per germline, CDR1 SEHNR and CDR2 FQNEAQ (reference sequence). Trimming took 1 base from V and 4 from J, leaving 6 bases between them. This clonotype was counted ten times or more. V usage is TRBV7-9 and J usage is TRBJ2-3; the D gene is possibly TRBD1 (5 bases). The TCR was taken from a man younger than 30 who had mild COVID-19 (a few samples of this study predate the infection). Cell type and time point are not known. The sample consisted of PBMCs or a T cell subset sorted from them (not recorded which). DNA for the CDR3: TGTGCCAGCAGCTTAGGGGGCGCAGATACGCAGTATTTT. Translating it yields CASSLGGADTQYF.